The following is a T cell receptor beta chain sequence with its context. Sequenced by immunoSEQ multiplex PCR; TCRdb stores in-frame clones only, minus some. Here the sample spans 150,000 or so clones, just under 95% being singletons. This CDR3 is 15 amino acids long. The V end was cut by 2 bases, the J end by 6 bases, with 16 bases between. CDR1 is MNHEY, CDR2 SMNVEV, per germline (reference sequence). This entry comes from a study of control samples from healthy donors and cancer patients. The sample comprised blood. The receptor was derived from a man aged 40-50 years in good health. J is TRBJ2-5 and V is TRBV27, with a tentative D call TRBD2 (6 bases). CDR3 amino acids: CASSLTRGGGKTQYF. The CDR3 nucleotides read TGTGCCAGCAGTTTAACAAGGGGAGGAGGGAAGACCCAGTACTTC.